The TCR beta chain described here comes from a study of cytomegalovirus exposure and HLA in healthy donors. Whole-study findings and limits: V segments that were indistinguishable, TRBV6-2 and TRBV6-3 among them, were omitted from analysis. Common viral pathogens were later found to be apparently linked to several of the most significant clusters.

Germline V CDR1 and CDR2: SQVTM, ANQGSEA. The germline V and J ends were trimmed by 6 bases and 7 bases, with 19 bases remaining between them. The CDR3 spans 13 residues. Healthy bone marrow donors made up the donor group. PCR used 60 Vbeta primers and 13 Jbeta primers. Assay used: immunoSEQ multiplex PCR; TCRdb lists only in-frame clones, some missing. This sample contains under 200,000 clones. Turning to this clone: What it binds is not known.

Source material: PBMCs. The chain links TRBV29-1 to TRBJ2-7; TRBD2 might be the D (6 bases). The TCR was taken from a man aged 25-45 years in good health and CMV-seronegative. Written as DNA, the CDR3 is TGCAGCGTCTCCAGGGCGGGGCCGAGGGAGCAGTACTTC. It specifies CSVSRAGPREQYF.